This T cell receptor (beta chain) was sequenced for a study of cytomegalovirus exposure and HLA in healthy donors. Study conclusions and caveats: Reportedly, HLA-A and HLA-B alleles of most subjects were accurately predicted from TCR beta. V- and J-gene trimming in TCR beta was tied to a missense DCLRE1C variant by an analysis performed later. An apparent linkage of common viral pathogens to several of the most significant clusters emerged in a later analysis.

In the case of this clone: The antigen remains undetermined.

The CDR3 contains 15 residues. V dropped 6 bases and J dropped 4; count of bases not matched to a gene: 7. CDR1 LNHNV and CDR2 YYDKDF come from the germline V gene (reference sequence). Primers included in the PCR were 60 Vbeta and 13 Jbeta primers. TCRdb's copy holds only in-frame clones and misses some; the assay was immunoSEQ multiplex PCR. Of about 140,000 clones detected, roughly four fifths appear once; the ten largest clones hold around 2%. Material: PBMCs. The TCR was taken from a woman in her thirties or forties in good health and CMV-seronegative. V is TRBV15 and J is TRBJ2-1; TRBD2 matches 9 bases. The CDR3 sequence is CATSLREGLYNEQFF. Here the CDR3 DNA reads TGTGCCACCAGTCTGCGGGAGGGCCTGTACAATGAGCAGTTCTTC.